The 5 T cell receptor beta chains below all came from one sample that was sequenced in a study of blood T cell repertoires in COVID-19. Libraries were prepared by immunoSEQ multiplex PCR; TCRdb keeps only in-frame clonotypes and omits some of them. Among around 23,000 clones, 60% to 75% were seen once, and the ten largest hold 5% to 8%. Sequencing input: peripheral blood. Every receptor here comes from a man aged 50 to 60 with COVID-19, enrolled during active disease.

This chain uses TRBV11-3 with TRBJ1-1, with D unresolved. V lost 3 bases and J lost 6, with 8 bases in between. Germline V lookup: CDR1 SGHNT, CDR2 YENEEA. This CDR3 spans 12 amino acids. The CDR3 nucleotides are TGTGCCAGCAGCTTGTTTAGCTCTGAAGCTTTCTTT. Translated: CASSLFSSEAFF.

The chain has TRBV6-6 and TRBJ1-2; 7 bases map to TRBD1. V was clipped by 0 bases and J by 6 bases; unmatched bases: 7. This CDR3 is 15 amino acids long. From germline, CDR1 is MNHNY and CDR2 SVGAGI (reference sequence). As DNA, the CDR3 is TGTGCCAGCAGTTACTCGAAAGGACAGGTGGATGGCTACACCTTC. Amino acid sequence: CASSYSKGQVDGYTF.

The CDR3 DNA sequence: TGTGCCACCATGCCTTCGGGGGGGCCCTACAATGAGCAGTTCTTC. Its protein product is CATMPSGGPYNEQFF. The chain joins TRBV24-1 to TRBJ2-1; 8 bases match TRBD2. CDR3 size: 15 residues. CDR1 and CDR2 from the germline V gene are KGHDR and SFDVKD. J was trimmed by 2 bases and V by 8 bases; bases with no gene match: 7.

This clone was observed once. The V gene is TRBV27, the J gene TRBJ1-1; 7 bases are a match to TRBD1. Germline CDR1 is MNHEY and CDR2 is SMNVEV (reference sequence). This CDR3 contains 14 residues. V shed 3 bases, J shed 11 bases, and the junction held 12 bases outside the gene matches. CDR3 amino acids: CASSFLDREGAAFF. The CDR3 nucleotides are TGTGCCAGCAGTTTTCTTGACAGGGAAGGTGCTGCTTTCTTT.

The V gene is TRBV25-1, the J gene TRBJ1-2, with D hard to call. The CDR3 loop spans 14 amino acids. The germline V gene encodes CDR1 MGHDK and CDR2 SYGVNS. Trimming removed 3 bases at V and 3 bases at J, with 11 bases between. The chain's CDR3 is CASSDYNKHYGYTF. The CDR3 DNA reads as TGTGCCAGCAGTGATTACAACAAACACTATGGCTACACCTTC.